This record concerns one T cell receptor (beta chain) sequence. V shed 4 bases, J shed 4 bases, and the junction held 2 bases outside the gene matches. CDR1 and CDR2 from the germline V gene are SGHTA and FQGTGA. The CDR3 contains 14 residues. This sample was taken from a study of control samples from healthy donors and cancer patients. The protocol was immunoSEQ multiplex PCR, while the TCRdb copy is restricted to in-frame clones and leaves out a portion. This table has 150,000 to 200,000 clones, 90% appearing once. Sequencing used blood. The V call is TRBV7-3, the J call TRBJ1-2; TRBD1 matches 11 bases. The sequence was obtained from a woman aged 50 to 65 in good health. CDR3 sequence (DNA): TGTGCCAGCAGCTCCGGACAGGGGGCCTATGGCTACACCTTC. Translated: CASSSGQGAYGYTF.